This paragraph covers one TCR beta chain sequence. The gene symbols are mouse symbols. The data were produced by immunoSEQ multiplex PCR, yet TCRdb's version contains in-frame clones alone and is incomplete. Altogether approximately 7,900 clones are present, roughly 45% being singletons, with the ten largest covering approximately 2%. Time point defined: mouse harvest day 7 after allogeneic transplant. The graft held 10^6 splenic CD5+ T cells and 10^7 T-cell-depleted bone marrow cells. The sample comes from a study of tissue T cells after allogeneic stem cell transplantation. What was sequenced was skin. The clonotype comes from a female BALB/c mouse given C57BL/6 T cells with graft-versus-host disease after an allogeneic hematopoietic cell transplant.

CDR3 bases read: TGCTCCAGCAGTCAGCGGGCCCCCAACGAAAGATTATTT. Translation: CSSSQRAPNERLF. The whole CDR3 protein is CSSSQRAPNERLFF. The rearrangement links TRBV23 to TRBJ1-4. The read ends 1 residue before the CDR3 terminus; that terminus is restored from the germline J gene. Germline V gene lookup returns CDR1 KGHTA and CDR2 FQNQQP. The CDR3 totals 14 residues.